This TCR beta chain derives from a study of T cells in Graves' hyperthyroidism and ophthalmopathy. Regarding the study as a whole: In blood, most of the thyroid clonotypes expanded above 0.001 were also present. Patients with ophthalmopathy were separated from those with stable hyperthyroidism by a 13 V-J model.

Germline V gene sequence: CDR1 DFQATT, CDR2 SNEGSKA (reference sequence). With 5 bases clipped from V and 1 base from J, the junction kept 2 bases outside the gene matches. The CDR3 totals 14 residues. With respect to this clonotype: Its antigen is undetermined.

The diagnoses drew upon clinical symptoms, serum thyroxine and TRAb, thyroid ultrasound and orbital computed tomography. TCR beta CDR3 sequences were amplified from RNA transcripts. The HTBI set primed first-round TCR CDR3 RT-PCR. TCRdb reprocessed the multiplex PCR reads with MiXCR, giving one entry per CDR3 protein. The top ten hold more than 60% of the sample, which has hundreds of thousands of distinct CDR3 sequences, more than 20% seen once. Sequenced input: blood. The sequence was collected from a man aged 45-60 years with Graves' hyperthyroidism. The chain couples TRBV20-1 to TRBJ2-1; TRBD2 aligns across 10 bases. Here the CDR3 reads CSASSGRSYNEQFF. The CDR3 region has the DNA TGCAGTGCTTCTAGCGGGAGATCCTACAATGAGCAGTTCTTC.